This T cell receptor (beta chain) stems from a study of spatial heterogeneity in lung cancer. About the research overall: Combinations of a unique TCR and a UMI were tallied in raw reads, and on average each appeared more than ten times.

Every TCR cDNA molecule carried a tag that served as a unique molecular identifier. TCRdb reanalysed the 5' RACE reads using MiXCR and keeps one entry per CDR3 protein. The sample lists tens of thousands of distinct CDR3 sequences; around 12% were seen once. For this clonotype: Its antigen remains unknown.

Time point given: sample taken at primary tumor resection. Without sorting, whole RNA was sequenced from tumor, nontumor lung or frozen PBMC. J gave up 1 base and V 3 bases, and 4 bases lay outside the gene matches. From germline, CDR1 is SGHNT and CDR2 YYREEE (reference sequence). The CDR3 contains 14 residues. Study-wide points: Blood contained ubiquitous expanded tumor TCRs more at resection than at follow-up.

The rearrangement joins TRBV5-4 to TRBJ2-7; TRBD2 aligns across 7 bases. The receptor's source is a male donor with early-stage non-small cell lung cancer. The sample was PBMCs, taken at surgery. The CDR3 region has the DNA TGTGCCAGCAGCTCGAACGGGGGGTCCTACGAGCAGTACTTC. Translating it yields CASSSNGGSYEQYF.